This is a list of T cell receptor beta chains from one sample in a study of T cells after yellow fever vaccination. TCRdb called the 5' RACE reads again in MiXCR, with one record for every CDR3 protein. The sample lists a few hundred thousand distinct CDR3 sequences, 12% occurring once. The material sequenced was CD4+ T cells sorted from PBMCs, taken 15 days after the yellow fever booster vaccination. The receptors shown here come from a man between 18 and 29 years old who received the YFV17D yellow fever vaccine. Both conserved end residues are part of each CDR3. D genes are given only for firm matches. A clone size is listed for some rows: how often the clone was seen (once, few, many), or a class if it is expanded.

V gene	clone size	D gene	J gene	CDR3 DNA	CDR3 protein
TRBV29-1	-	-	TRBJ1-2	TGCAGCGTTGAAGAAGTTGGAGGGATCGGTGGCTACACCTTC	CSVEEVGGIGGYTF
TRBV7-9	many	-	TRBJ1-1	TGTGCCAGCAGCTTAGGTGTTAAGGGGATGAACACTGAAGCTTTCTTT	CASSLGVKGMNTEAFF
TRBV29-1	many	TRBD2	TRBJ2-3	TGCAGCGTGGGGGGACTAGCGGGGTTCTCTAGCACAGATACGCAGTATTTT	CSVGGLAGFSSTDTQYF
TRBV28	few	-	TRBJ1-5	TGTGCCAGCACTCCTCGGGGGGAAGGAGGTCAGCCCCAGCATTTT	CASTPRGEGGQPQHF
TRBV6-5	many	TRBD1	TRBJ1-6	TGTGCCAGCAGTTACATGGTACAGGGGGCAAATTCACCCCTCCACTTT	CASSYMVQGANSPLHF
TRBV5-5	many	-	TRBJ2-1	TGTGCCAGCAGGCGACTAGACGGCTCCTACAATGAGCAGTTCTTC	CASRRLDGSYNEQFF
TRBV14	few	-	TRBJ1-5	TGTGCCAGCAGGCACCTCCCTACCGGAGGAAGCAATCAGCCCCAGCATTTT	CASRHLPTGGSNQPQHF
TRBV4-3	-	TRBD1	TRBJ2-7	TGCGCCAGCAGCCAAGGAGCCGGGACAGGGTACTCCTACGAGCAGTACTTC	CASSQGAGTGYSYEQYF
TRBV10-1	-	-	TRBJ2-5	TGCGCCAGCAGTGAGTTGGGACCCCGGGAGACCCAGTACTTC	CASSELGPRETQYF
TRBV24-1	-	-	TRBJ1-5	TGTGCCACCAGTGATTCCGGCAGCAATCAGCCCCAGCATTTT	CATSDSGSNQPQHF
TRBV10-3	few	-	TRBJ2-1	TGTGCCATGGGTATAACGAGGGACCCCCTTCGAGATTACAATGAGCAGTTCTTC	CAMGITRDPLRDYNEQFF
TRBV24-1	few	TRBD1	TRBJ2-3	TGTGCCGTTCAAACAGGGGGCGCTTCATCAGATACGCAGTATTTT	CAVQTGGASSDTQYF
TRBV2	-	-	TRBJ1-5	TGTGCCAGCGCCGCAGGGGTCTATCAGCCCCAGCATTTT	CASAAGVYQPQHF
TRBV4-3	few	-	TRBJ1-1	TGCGCCAGCAGATCGAATTTGGGACATTGGAACACTGAAGCTTTCTTT	CASRSNLGHWNTEAFF
TRBV7-9	-	-	TRBJ1-2	TGTGCCAGCAGCCCCGACAGGTTCTATGGCTACACCTTC	CASSPDRFYGYTF
TRBV10-3	-	-	TRBJ2-7	TGTGCCATCAGTGAGAGGGCCGACTCCTACGAGCAGTACTTC	CAISERADSYEQYF
TRBV12-3/TRBV12-4	-	-	TRBJ1-6	TGTGCCAGCAGTTTGGGGCCCCACGGGCCCCTCCACTTT	CASSLGPHGPLHF
TRBV2	-	TRBD2	TRBJ2-2	TGTGCCAGCAGTGAGGTTGGGACTAGCGTTACCGGGGAGCTGTTTTTT	CASSEVGTSVTGELFF
TRBV30	few	-	TRBJ2-7	TGTGCCTGGAGTGTCGGGGTAGGGTTAACCTACGAGCAGTACTTC	CAWSVGVGLTYEQYF
TRBV20-1	-	-	TRBJ1-5	TGCAGTGCGAACGACCCCGGGGGGGATCAGCCCCAGCATTTT	CSANDPGGDQPQHF
TRBV7-2	-	TRBD1	TRBJ1-5	TGTGCCAGCAGCTTACTAGGGACAGGGGCCAAACATCAGCCCCAGCATTTT	CASSLLGTGAKHQPQHF